A selection of T cell receptor beta chains follows, all from one sample in a study of human T cells and chemical hapten exposure. MiXCR was run by TCRdb on the RACE reads, yielding one entry per CDR3 protein. This sample carries 350,000 or so distinct CDR3 sequences, around 7% of them seen once, and the ten largest clones take approximately 8%. The starting material was whole blood, obtained in connection with sensitization to the hapten diphenylcyclopropenone (DPC). All receptors come from a woman aged 18-35 years with alopecia areata. Some clones in this sample may be carry-over from other donors' samples. The CDR3 runs from the conserved cysteine through the conserved F or W. A D gene is named only where the DNA matches it firmly. Clone size is stated in some rows and not others, as once, few, many or a class when expanded.

NA | TRBJ2-3 | TRBD2 | TRBV28 | CASSLGGIPVETQYF | TGTGCCAGCAGTTTGGGGGGGATCCCCGTCGAAACGCAGTATTTT
NA | TRBJ1-1 | TRBD1 | TRBV29-1 | CSVIGQGVTEAFF | TGCAGCGTTATAGGACAGGGGGTCACTGAAGCTTTCTTT
NA | TRBJ2-1 | TRBD1 | TRBV3-1 | CASSRQGAAYNEQFF | TGTGCCAGCAGCCGACAGGGGGCGGCCTACAATGAGCAGTTCTTC
many | TRBJ2-3 | TRBD2 | TRBV10-3 | CATQLAGSADTQYF | TGTGCCACCCAATTAGCGGGGTCTGCAGATACGCAGTATTTT
few | TRBJ1-1 | TRBD1 | TRBV28 | CASPGTGERIRNTEAFF | TGTGCCAGCCCCGGGACAGGGGAAAGGATTAGGAACACTGAAGCTTTCTTT
few | TRBJ1-5 | TRBD1 | TRBV20-1 | CSAPGTADNQPQHF | TGCAGTGCTCCCGGGACAGCTGACAATCAGCCCCAGCATTTT
many | TRBJ2-7 | NA | TRBV12-3/TRBV12-4 | CASSLGTSSYEQYF | TGTGCCAGCAGTTTAGGGACTTCTTCCTACGAGCAGTACTTC
few | TRBJ1-1 | NA | TRBV6-6 | CASSPNQHGGRVNTEAFF | TGTGCCAGCAGCCCGAACCAACACGGAGGACGGGTGAACACTGAAGCTTTCTTT
few | TRBJ1-5 | TRBD1 | TRBV2 | CASAPGTGGSQPQHF | TGTGCCAGCGCCCCTGGGACAGGGGGCAGTCAGCCCCAGCATTTT
NA | TRBJ1-2 | NA | TRBV6-5 | CASSSSPGLRAYGYTF | TGTGCCAGCAGTTCCTCCCCTGGGCTGAGGGCCTATGGCTACACCTTC